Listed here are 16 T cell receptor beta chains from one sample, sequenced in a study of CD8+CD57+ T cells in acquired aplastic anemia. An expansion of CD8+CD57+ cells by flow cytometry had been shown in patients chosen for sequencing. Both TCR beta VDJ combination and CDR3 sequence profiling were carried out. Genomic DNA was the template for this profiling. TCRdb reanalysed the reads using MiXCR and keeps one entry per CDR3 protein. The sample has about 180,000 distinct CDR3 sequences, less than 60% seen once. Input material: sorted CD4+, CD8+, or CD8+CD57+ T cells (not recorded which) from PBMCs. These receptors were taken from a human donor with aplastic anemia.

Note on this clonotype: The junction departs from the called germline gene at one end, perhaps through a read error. The DNA for the CDR3 is TGTGCCAGCAGCGAGGTACGGTCCTACGAGCGGTACTTC. Its translation: CASSEVRSYERYF. V and J are TRBV7-2 and TRBJ2-7; D call uncertain. Germline V gene lookup returns CDR1 SGHTA and CDR2 FQGNSA. The CDR3 is 13 residues long.

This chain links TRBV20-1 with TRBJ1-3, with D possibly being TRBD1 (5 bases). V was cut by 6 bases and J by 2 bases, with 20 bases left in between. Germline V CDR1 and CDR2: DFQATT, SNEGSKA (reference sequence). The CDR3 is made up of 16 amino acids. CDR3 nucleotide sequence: TGCAGTGCCAGGGTCGCGGGTAGGACGCCTGGAAACACCATATATTTT. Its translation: CSARVAGRTPGNTIYF.

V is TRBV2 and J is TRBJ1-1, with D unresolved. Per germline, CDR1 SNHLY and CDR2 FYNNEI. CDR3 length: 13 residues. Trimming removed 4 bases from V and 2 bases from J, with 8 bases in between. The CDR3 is CASSAPLNTEAFF. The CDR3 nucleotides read TGTGCCAGCAGTGCCCCCCTAAACACTGAAGCTTTCTTT.

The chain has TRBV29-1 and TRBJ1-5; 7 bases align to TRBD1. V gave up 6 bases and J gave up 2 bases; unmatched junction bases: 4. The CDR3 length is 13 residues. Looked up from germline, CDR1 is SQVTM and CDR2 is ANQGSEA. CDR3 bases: TGCAGCGTCAACGGACAGGGCAATCAGCCCCAGCATTTT. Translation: CSVNGQGNQPQHF.

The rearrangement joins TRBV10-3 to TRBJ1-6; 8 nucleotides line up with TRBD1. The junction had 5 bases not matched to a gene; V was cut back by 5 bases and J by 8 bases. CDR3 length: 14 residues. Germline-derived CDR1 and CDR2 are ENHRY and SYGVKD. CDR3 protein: CAISPGQADSPLHF. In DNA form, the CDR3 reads TGTGCCATCAGTCCGGGACAGGCGGATTCACCCCTCCACTTT.

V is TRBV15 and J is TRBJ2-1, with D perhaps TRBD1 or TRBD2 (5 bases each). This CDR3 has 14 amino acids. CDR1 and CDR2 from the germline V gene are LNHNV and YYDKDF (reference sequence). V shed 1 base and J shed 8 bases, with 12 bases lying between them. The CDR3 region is CATSRGGTADEQFF. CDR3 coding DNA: TGTGCCACCAGCAGAGGGGGGACGGCCGATGAGCAGTTCTTC.

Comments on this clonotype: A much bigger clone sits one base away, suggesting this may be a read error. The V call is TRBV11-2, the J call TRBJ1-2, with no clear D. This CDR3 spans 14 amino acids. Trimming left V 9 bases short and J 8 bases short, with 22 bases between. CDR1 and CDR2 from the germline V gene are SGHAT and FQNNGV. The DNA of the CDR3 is TGTGCCAGTGGTGACACGGACCTTTTTTTGGGCTACACCTTC. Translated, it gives CASGDTDLFLGYTF.

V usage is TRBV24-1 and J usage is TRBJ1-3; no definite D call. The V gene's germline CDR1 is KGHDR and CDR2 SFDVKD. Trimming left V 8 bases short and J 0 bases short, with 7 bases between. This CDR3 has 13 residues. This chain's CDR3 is CATNGRSGNTIYF. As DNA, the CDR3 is TGTGCCACCAACGGGCGCTCTGGAAACACCATATATTTT.

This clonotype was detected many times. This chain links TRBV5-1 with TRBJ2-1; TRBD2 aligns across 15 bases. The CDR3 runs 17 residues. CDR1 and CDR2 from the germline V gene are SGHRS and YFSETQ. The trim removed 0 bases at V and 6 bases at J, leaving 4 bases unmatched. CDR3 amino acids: CASSLGGTSGGFNEQFF. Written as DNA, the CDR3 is TGCGCCAGCAGCTTGGGCGGGACTAGCGGGGGGTTCAATGAGCAGTTCTTC.

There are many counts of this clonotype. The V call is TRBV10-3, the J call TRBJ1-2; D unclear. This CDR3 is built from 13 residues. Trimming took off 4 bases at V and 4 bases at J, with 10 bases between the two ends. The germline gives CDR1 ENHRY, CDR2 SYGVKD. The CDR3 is CAISGVSGYGYTF. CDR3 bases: TGTGCCATCAGTGGCGTATCGGGCTATGGCTACACCTTC.

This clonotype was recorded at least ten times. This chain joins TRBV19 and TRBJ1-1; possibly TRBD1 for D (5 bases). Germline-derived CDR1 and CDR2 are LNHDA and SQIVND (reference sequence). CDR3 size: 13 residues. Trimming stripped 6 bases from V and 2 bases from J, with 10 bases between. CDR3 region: CASSDRLNTEAFF. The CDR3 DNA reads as TGTGCCAGTAGCGACAGACTAAACACTGAAGCTTTCTTT.

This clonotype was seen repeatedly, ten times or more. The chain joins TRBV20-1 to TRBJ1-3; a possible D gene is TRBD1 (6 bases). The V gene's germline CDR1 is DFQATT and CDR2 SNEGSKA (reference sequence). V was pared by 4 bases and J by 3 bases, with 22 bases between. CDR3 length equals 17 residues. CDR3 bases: TGCAGTGCTATCGAAACCCGGGCAGGGGCTTATGGAAACACCATATATTTT. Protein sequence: CSAIETRAGAYGNTIYF.

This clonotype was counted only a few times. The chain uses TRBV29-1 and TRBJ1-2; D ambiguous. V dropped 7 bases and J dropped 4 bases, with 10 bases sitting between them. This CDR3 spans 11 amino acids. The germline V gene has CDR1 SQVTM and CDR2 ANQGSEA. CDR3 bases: TGCAGCGGTAGGGCTACCTATGGCTACACCTTC. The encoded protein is CSGRATYGYTF.

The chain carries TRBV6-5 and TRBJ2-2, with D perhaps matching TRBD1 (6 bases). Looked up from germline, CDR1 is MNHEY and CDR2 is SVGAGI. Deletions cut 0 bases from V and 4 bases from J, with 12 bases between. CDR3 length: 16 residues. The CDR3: CASSYSWTAFTGELFF. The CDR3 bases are TGTGCCAGCAGTTACTCATGGACAGCATTCACCGGGGAGCTGTTTTTT.

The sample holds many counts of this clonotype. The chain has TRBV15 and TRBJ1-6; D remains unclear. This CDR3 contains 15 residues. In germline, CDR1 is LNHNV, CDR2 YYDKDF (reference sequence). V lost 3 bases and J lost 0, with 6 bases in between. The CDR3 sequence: CATSRDHSYNSPLHF. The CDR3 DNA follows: TGTGCCACCAGCAGGGATCACTCCTATAATTCACCCCTCCACTTT.

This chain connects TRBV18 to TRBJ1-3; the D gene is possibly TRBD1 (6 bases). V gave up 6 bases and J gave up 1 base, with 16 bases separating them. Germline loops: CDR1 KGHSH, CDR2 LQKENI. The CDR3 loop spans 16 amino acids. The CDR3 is CASSAGAKPSGNTIYF. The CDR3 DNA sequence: TGTGCCAGCTCCGCGGGGGCTAAGCCTTCTGGAAACACCATATATTTT.